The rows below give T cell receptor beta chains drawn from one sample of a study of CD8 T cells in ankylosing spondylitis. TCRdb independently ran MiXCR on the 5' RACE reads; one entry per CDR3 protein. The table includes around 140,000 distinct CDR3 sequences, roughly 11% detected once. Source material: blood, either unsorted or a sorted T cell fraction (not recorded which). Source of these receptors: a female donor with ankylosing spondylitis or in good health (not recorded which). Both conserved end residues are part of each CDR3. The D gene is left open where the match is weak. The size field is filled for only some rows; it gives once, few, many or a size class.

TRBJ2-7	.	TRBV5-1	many	TGCGCCAGCAGCTTGGAGCCGGGCTCCTACGAGCAGTACTTC	CASSLEPGSYEQYF
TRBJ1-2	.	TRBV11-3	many	TGTGCCAGCAGCTTAGAGGGGCGAGCTTCTAACTATGGCTACACCTTC	CASSLEGRASNYGYTF
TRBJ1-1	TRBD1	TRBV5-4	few	TGTGCCAAAATGAGGGGGCCGAACACTGAAGCTTTCTTT	CAKMRGPNTEAFF
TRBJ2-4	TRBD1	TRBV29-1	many	TGCAGCGTAGTAAAGGGGGCGCGGAGCAAAAACATTCAGTACTTC	CSVVKGARSKNIQYF
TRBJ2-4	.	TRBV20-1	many	TGCAGTGCTAGAGATGACCTAACAGCGGTAGCCAAAAACATTCAGTACTTC	CSARDDLTAVAKNIQYF
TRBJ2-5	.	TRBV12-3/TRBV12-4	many	TGTGCCAGCGTTTCCGGAAACCAAGAGACCCAGTACTTC	CASVSGNQETQYF
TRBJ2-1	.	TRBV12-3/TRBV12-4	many	TGTGCCAGCAGCCCCGCCCGAGTTAGCGATGAGCAGTTCTTC	CASSPARVSDEQFF
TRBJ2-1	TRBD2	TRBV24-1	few	TGTGCCACCAGGAGATCGACTAGCGCAGAGCAGTTCTTC	CATRRSTSAEQFF
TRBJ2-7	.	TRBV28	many	TGTGCCAGCAGTTTTCTGGCAGGACTGTACGAGCAGTACTTC	CASSFLAGLYEQYF
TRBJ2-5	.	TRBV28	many	TGTGCCAGCAGTTTAAACAGCCAAGAGACCCAGTACTTC	CASSLNSQETQYF
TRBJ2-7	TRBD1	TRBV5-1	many	TGCGCCAGCAGCAGACAGGGTCTAGACGAGCAGTACTTC	CASSRQGLDEQYF
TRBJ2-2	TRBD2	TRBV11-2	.	TGTGCCAGCAGCTTCCGGACTAGCGGGAACACCGGGGAGCTGTTTTTT	CASSFRTSGNTGELFF
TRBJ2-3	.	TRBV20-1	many	TGCAGTGCTAGGGCCTCCCCAGATACGCAGTATTTT	CSARASPDTQYF
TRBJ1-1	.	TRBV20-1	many	TGCAGTGCTAGAGATCCATCAAGTAACACTGAAGCTTTCTTT	CSARDPSSNTEAFF
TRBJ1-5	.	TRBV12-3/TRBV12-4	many	TGTGCCAGCAGTTTTGGGGGTAGTAGCAATCAGCCCCAGCATTTT	CASSFGGSSNQPQHF
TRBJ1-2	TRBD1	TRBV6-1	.	TGTGCCAGCATCAGCCGGGACAGGGCCTCGGTGGGCCTCTATGGCTACACCTTC	CASISRDRASVGLYGYTF
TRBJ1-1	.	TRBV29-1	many	TGCAGCGTTCGTCGGGAGACCACTGAAGCTTTCTTT	CSVRRETTEAFF
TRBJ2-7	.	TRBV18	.	TGTGCCAGCTCCCGCGGGACTCTCCGCGTCGAGCAGTACTTC	CASSRGTLRVEQYF
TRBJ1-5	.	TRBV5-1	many	TGCGCCAGCAGCTTCGATGGGGGTAGCAATCAGCCCCAGCATTTT	CASSFDGGSNQPQHF
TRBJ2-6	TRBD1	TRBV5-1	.	TGCGCCAGCAGCTTGGTTGGACAGGGGAGCTCTGGGGCCAACGTCCTGACTTTC	CASSLVGQGSSGANVLTF
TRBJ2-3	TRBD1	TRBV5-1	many	TGCGCCAGCAGCTTCGACAGGGTGGAAGATACGCAGTATTTT	CASSFDRVEDTQYF
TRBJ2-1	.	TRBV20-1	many	TGCAGTGCAGCCGACAATGAGCAGTTCTTC	CSAADNEQFF
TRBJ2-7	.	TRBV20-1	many	TGCAGTGCCCCCACCACACAGGGAAGCGAGCAGTACTTC	CSAPTTQGSEQYF
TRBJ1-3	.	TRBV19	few	TGTGCCAGTAGCCAAGGGGTGGAAAACACCATATATTTT	CASSQGVENTIYF
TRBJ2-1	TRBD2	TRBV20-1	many	TGCAGTGTCCTATCCCTGGGACTAGCGGGAAATCGGGAGCAGTTCTTC	CSVLSLGLAGNREQFF
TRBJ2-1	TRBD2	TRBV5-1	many	TGCGCCAGCAGCTTGAGCGGGATCTCCTACAATGAGCAGTTCTTC	CASSLSGISYNEQFF